These 7 T cell receptor beta chains were all obtained from the same sample, sequenced in a study of human T cells and chemical hapten exposure. TCRdb reanalysed the 5' RACE reads using MiXCR and keeps one entry per CDR3 protein. The data hold 130,000 or so distinct CDR3 sequences, with around 4% observed a single time. Whole blood that had not been fractionated was the source of extracted total RNA. The source is a female donor in good health.

This clonotype appeared many times. The rearrangement uses TRBV5-1 and TRBJ1-1; 9 bases are shared with TRBD1. V lost 2 bases to trimming and J lost 0 bases; unmatched junction nucleotides: 5. The CDR3 runs 16 residues. Germline V CDR1 and CDR2: SGHRS, YFSETQ. Here the CDR3 DNA reads TGCGCCAGCAGCTTACCGGGACAGGGAATGAACACTGAAGCTTTCTTT. Translation gives CASSLPGQGMNTEAFF.

This clonotype was counted ten times or more. The chain has TRBV29-1 and TRBJ1-2; D is unresolved. The V end lost 5 bases, the J end lost 8 bases, and 18 bases lay between the germline ends. Germline CDR1 is SQVTM and CDR2 is ANQGSEA. The length of the CDR3 is 13 residues. The CDR3 here is CSVTILTGGGYTF. The CDR3 nucleotides read TGCAGCGTTACAATTCTGACCGGTGGAGGCTACACCTTC.

The sample holds many counts of this clonotype. The V call is TRBV5-5, the J call TRBJ1-2; no clear D gene. Trimming shortened V by 3 bases and J by 4 bases, and 19 bases separated the two germline ends. The CDR3 has 16 amino acids. Germline CDR1 and CDR2: SGHKS and YYEKEE (reference sequence). The CDR3 sequence is CASSSRPDTYIYGYTF. In nucleotides, the CDR3 is TGTGCCAGCAGCTCGAGGCCGGATACCTATATCTATGGCTACACCTTC.

This clonotype was recorded many times. This chain links TRBV28 with TRBJ1-2, with 9 bases that match TRBD1. V was clipped by 1 base and J by 7 bases; unmatched bases: 10. This CDR3 spans 16 amino acids. Germline assignment: CDR1 MDHEN and CDR2 SYDVKM. The CDR3 sequence is CASSLSQSGQGSGYTF. The CDR3 DNA follows: TGTGCCAGCAGTTTATCCCAATCGGGACAGGGTAGTGGCTACACCTTC.

This clonotype occurred many times. The CDR3 loop reads CASSPVRTVNQPQHF. The CDR3 region has the DNA TGTGCCAGCTCACCAGTTCGGACAGTCAATCAGCCCCAGCATTTT. The J gene is TRBJ1-5, the V gene TRBV18; tentative D call: TRBD1 (6 bases). The CDR3 covers 15 residues. Germline V CDR1 and CDR2: KGHSH, LQKENI. Trimming took off 2 bases at V and 3 bases at J, with 11 bases between the two ends. The full variable domain, with the rest looked up from reference TRBV18 and TRBJ1-5, is NAGVMQNPRHLVRRRGQEARLRCSPMKGHSHVYWYRQLPEEGLKFMVYLQKENIIDESGMPKERFSAEFPKEGPSILRIQQVVRGDSAAYFCASSPVRTVNQPQHFGDGTRLSIL.

In this sample, this clonotype turned up many times. The rearrangement links TRBV7-2 to TRBJ2-3; D call uncertain. CDR1 and CDR2 (germline): SGHTA, FQGNSA. V dropped 5 bases and J dropped 2 bases, with 11 bases sitting between them. The CDR3 sequence is 14 residues long. CDR3 coding DNA: TGTGCCAGCAGCACCTCGGGTTACACAGATACGCAGTATTTT. It specifies CASSTSGYTDTQYF.

The sample holds a few counts of this clonotype. The chain couples TRBV5-4 to TRBJ1-2; D ambiguous. Between the trimmed V and J ends, which lost 0 bases and 7 bases, there was a span of 10 bases. CDR3 size: 13 residues. Germline V lookup: CDR1 SGHNT, CDR2 YYREEE (reference sequence). CDR3: CASSLASRRGYTF. The DNA of the CDR3 is TGTGCCAGCAGCTTGGCGAGCAGGCGTGGCTACACCTTC.